This is a list of T cell receptor beta chains from one sample in a study of cytomegalovirus exposure and HLA in healthy donors. TCRdb's copy holds only in-frame clones and misses some; the assay was immunoSEQ multiplex PCR. There are roughly 200,000 clones in the sample; 75% to 85% occur only once, and approximately 1.5% lies in the top ten. The sample taken for sequencing was PBMCs. These receptors originate from a girl between 10 and 17 years old in good health and CMV-seropositive. Both conserved end residues are part of each CDR3. A D gene is named only where the DNA matches it firmly. Clone sizes are given selectively: once, few, many, or a class where the clone is expanded.

v_gene	abundance	d_gene	j_gene	CDR3aa	CDR3nt
TRBV6-5	NA	NA	TRBJ2-7	CASSPRTAAYEQYF	TGTGCCAGCAGCCCCCGGACAGCGGCCTACGAGCAGTACTTC
TRBV15	NA	NA	TRBJ2-7	CATSRDKGNGGEQYF	TGTGCCACCAGCAGAGATAAAGGAAATGGAGGCGAGCAGTACTTC
TRBV13	NA	TRBD1	TRBJ2-7	CASSPKWGQGTYEQYF	TGTGCCAGCAGCCCAAAATGGGGACAGGGGACCTACGAGCAGTACTTC
TRBV9	once	TRBD2	TRBJ2-7	CASSVRTSPTYEQYF	TGTGCCAGCAGCGTCCGGACTAGCCCTACCTACGAGCAGTACTTC
TRBV4-3	NA	NA	TRBJ2-6	CASSQDGVTEYSGANVLTF	TGCGCCAGCAGCCAAGACGGTGTGACAGAGTACTCTGGGGCCAACGTCCTGACTTTC
TRBV27	NA	NA	TRBJ2-7	CASSSTGSSYEQYF	TGTGCCAGCAGTTCCACAGGGAGCTCCTACGAGCAGTACTTC
TRBV10-3	NA	NA	TRBJ1-3	CAVRGEFDSGNTIYF	TGTGCCGTTAGGGGCGAGTTTGACTCTGGAAACACCATATATTTT
TRBV6-1	NA	NA	TRBJ1-2	CASRAMGGANYGYTF	TGTGCCAGCAGAGCCATGGGGGGAGCTAACTATGGCTACACCTTC
TRBV6-5	NA	NA	TRBJ1-1	CASTDAYGAFF	TGTGCCAGCACTGATGCCTACGGAGCTTTCTTT
TRBV15	NA	TRBD1	TRBJ1-2	CATSSVVTGPFNDTF	TGTGCCACCAGCTCCGTTGTGACAGGGCCGTTCAATGACACCTTC
TRBV9	few	TRBD2	TRBJ2-3	CASSVATTGTSGGALDTQYF	TGTGCCAGCAGCGTAGCTACCACCGGGACTAGCGGGGGGGCCTTGGATACGCAGTATTTT
TRBV6-5	few	NA	TRBJ1-2	CARETGQDGYTF	TGTGCCAGGGAAACAGGGCAGGACGGCTACACCTTC
TRBV10-1	NA	NA	TRBJ2-1	CASSSSRIYNEQFF	TGCGCCAGCAGTAGTTCTAGAATCTACAATGAGCAGTTCTTC
TRBV6-5	NA	NA	TRBJ2-7	CASSYSRGEQYF	TGTGCCAGCAGTTACTCGCGCGGCGAGCAGTACTTC
TRBV18	NA	NA	TRBJ1-3	CASSPESREKTIYF	TGTGCCAGCTCACCCGAATCACGGGAAAAAACCATATATTTT
TRBV6-1	once	TRBD1	TRBJ1-5	CASRTDRDVGQPQHF	TGTGCCAGCAGGACGGACAGGGATGTGGGACAGCCCCAGCATTTT
TRBV7-8	NA	NA	TRBJ1-1	CASSGRESDTEAFF	TGTGCCAGCAGCGGCAGGGAATCCGACACTGAAGCTTTCTTT
TRBV30	few	TRBD1	TRBJ2-2	CAQRTGGNTGELFF	TGTGCTCAACGGACAGGAGGGAACACCGGGGAGCTGTTTTTT
TRBV2	NA	NA	TRBJ1-3	CASRTMTLKTARTNTIYF	TGTGCCAGCAGGACAATGACGTTAAAGACGGCCCGAACAAACACCATATATTTT
TRBV18	NA	NA	TRBJ1-4	CASSLSGPTNEKLFF	TGTGCCAGCTCACTTTCAGGGCCTACTAATGAAAAACTGTTTTTT
TRBV7-9	few	NA	TRBJ1-5	CASSLNWNQPQHF	TGTGCCAGCAGTCTTAACTGGAATCAGCCCCAGCATTTT
TRBV6-5	NA	NA	TRBJ2-7	CASSTAGAELYEQYF	TGTGCCAGCAGTACCGCAGGGGCAGAACTCTACGAGCAGTACTTC
TRBV27	NA	NA	TRBJ1-1	CASRRRGNTEAFF	TGTGCCAGCAGAAGAAGGGGGAACACTGAAGCTTTCTTT
TRBV7-2	NA	NA	TRBJ2-2	CASSLGGTGELFF	TGTGCCAGCAGCTTAGGAGGTACCGGGGAGCTGTTTTTT
TRBV5-1	NA	TRBD1	TRBJ2-7	CASSLGTGAGYEQYF	TGCGCCAGCAGCTTGGGGACAGGGGCCGGCTACGAGCAGTACTTC
TRBV4-1	NA	TRBD2	TRBJ2-5	CASSQFFSGGAQETQYF	TGCGCCAGCAGCCAGTTCTTCAGCGGGGGGGCTCAAGAGACCCAGTACTTC
TRBV7-9	NA	TRBD2	TRBJ2-7	CASSDGGGYEQYF	TGTGCCAGCAGCGACGGGGGGGGATACGAGCAGTACTTC
TRBV10-2	once	TRBD2	TRBJ2-2	CGCWLAGDTGELFF	TGCGGCTGCTGGCTAGCGGGGGATACCGGGGAGCTGTTTTTT
TRBV5-6	NA	TRBD2	TRBJ2-5	CASRPPAGGTETQYF	TGTGCCAGCAGACCCCCTGCGGGGGGCACAGAGACCCAGTACTTC
TRBV7-2	NA	TRBD2	TRBJ2-5	CASSRLAGVETQYF	TGTGCCAGCAGTCGACTAGCGGGGGTGGAGACCCAGTACTTC
TRBV11-3	NA	TRBD1	TRBJ1-1	CASSWGQGSPEAFF	TGTGCCAGCAGCTGGGGACAGGGGAGCCCTGAAGCTTTCTTT
TRBV4-1	few	NA	TRBJ1-1	CASSQPGQRNTEAFF	TGCGCCAGCAGCCAACCGGGACAAAGGAACACTGAAGCTTTCTTT
TRBV19	NA	NA	TRBJ1-3	CASSIVADAGNTIYF	TGTGCCAGTAGTATCGTAGCAGACGCAGGAAACACCATATATTTT
TRBV5-1	NA	NA	TRBJ2-1	CASSLGGLNNEQFF	TGCGCCAGCAGCTTGGGGGGGCTCAACAATGAGCAGTTCTTC
TRBV29-1	NA	TRBD1	TRBJ2-7	CSVTGQGAYEQYF	TGCAGCGTCACCGGGCAGGGGGCCTACGAGCAGTACTTC
TRBV19	NA	NA	TRBJ1-1	CASSIGVRTEAFF	TGTGCCAGTAGTATCGGGGTTCGGACTGAAGCTTTCTTT
TRBV18	few	TRBD1	TRBJ1-6	CASSPLGQDSPLHF	TGTGCCAGCTCACCACTCGGACAGGATTCACCCCTCCACTTT
TRBV5-1	NA	NA	TRBJ2-3	CASSLRDTYTDTQYF	TGCGCCAGCAGCTTGCGGGACACGTACACAGATACGCAGTATTTT
TRBV4-1	once	TRBD1	TRBJ1-5	CASSQGSGDRTLQPQHF	TGCGCCAGCAGCCAAGGAAGCGGGGACAGGACCCTTCAGCCCCAGCATTTT
TRBV7-2	NA	TRBD1	TRBJ2-7	CASRSLKQGDEQYF	TGTGCCAGCAGATCACTCAAGCAGGGGGACGAGCAGTACTTC
TRBV10-3	few	NA	TRBJ2-7	CAIRGWDKNEQYF	TGTGCCATCAGGGGATGGGACAAAAACGAGCAGTACTTC
TRBV6-5	NA	NA	TRBJ1-2	CASSLGAGAGYGYTF	TGTGCCAGCAGTTTGGGGGCTGGGGCGGGCTATGGCTACACCTTC
TRBV5-6	NA	TRBD1	TRBJ1-2	CASTLDRGHYGYTF	TGTGCCAGCACCTTAGACAGGGGACACTATGGCTACACCTTC
TRBV29-1	NA	NA	TRBJ1-1	CSVQTGPGSEAFF	TGCAGCGTTCAGACAGGTCCTGGGTCTGAAGCTTTCTTT
TRBV2	NA	TRBD1	TRBJ2-3	CASSEATTGITDTQYF	TGTGCCAGCAGTGAGGCAACGACAGGGATCACAGATACGCAGTATTTT
TRBV19	NA	NA	TRBJ2-7	CASSPSLATGYEQYF	TGTGCCAGTAGTCCCTCCCTAGCGACTGGCTACGAGCAGTACTTC
TRBV6-5	NA	TRBD2	TRBJ2-7	CASRGLAETYEQYF	TGTGCCAGCAGAGGACTAGCGGAAACCTACGAGCAGTACTTC
TRBV27	once	TRBD1	TRBJ1-2	CASSTGVASRGYTF	TGTGCCAGCAGTACAGGGGTCGCCTCGCGTGGCTACACCTTC
TRBV30	NA	NA	TRBJ2-1	CAWSVYAGNEQFF	TGTGCCTGGAGTGTTTATGCGGGCAATGAGCAGTTCTTC
TRBV7-9	NA	NA	TRBJ1-2	CASSQAWGEGYGYTF	TGTGCCAGCAGCCAAGCGTGGGGGGAGGGCTATGGCTACACCTTC
TRBV4-3	NA	TRBD1	TRBJ1-4	CASSQSRQGLYEKLFF	TGCGCCAGCAGCCAATCTCGACAGGGCCTATATGAAAAACTGTTTTTT
TRBV5-8	once	TRBD2	TRBJ2-1	CASSPGTSGWNEQFF	TGTGCCAGCAGCCCAGGGACTAGCGGTTGGAATGAGCAGTTCTTC
TRBV5-1	NA	TRBD1	TRBJ2-5	CASSFTGQGALQETQYF	TGCGCCAGCAGCTTTACGGGACAGGGGGCTCTCCAAGAGACCCAGTACTTC